This T cell receptor (beta chain) is drawn from a study of blood T cell repertoires in COVID-19. Background on the study: Collection of acute and convalescent COVID-19 samples took place in the United States, Italy and Spain. The analysed material was cDNA or gDNA that came from T cells, B-cell-depleted T cells, or PBMCs.

The germline gives CDR1 SGHTS, CDR2 YDEGEE. V was trimmed by 0 bases and J by 8 bases, leaving 11 bases between them. There are 13 residues in the CDR3. Per the original methods: Estimation of nucleated cell counts was performed using reference gene primer amplification. The table came from immunoSEQ multiplex PCR; TCRdb's copy has only in-frame clones and leaves some out. From that table come the V and J calls and clone size; the DNA was used to work out D and trimming. The table records around 250,000 clones, approximately 91% of them present only once. Sequencing input: peripheral blood. This sequence originates from a middle-aged woman who had recovered from COVID-19. V and J are TRBV5-8 and TRBJ1-1; D uncertain. CDR3 protein: CASSLGAAGEAFF. In DNA form, the CDR3 reads TGTGCCAGCAGCTTGGGGGCAGCTGGGGAAGCTTTCTTT.